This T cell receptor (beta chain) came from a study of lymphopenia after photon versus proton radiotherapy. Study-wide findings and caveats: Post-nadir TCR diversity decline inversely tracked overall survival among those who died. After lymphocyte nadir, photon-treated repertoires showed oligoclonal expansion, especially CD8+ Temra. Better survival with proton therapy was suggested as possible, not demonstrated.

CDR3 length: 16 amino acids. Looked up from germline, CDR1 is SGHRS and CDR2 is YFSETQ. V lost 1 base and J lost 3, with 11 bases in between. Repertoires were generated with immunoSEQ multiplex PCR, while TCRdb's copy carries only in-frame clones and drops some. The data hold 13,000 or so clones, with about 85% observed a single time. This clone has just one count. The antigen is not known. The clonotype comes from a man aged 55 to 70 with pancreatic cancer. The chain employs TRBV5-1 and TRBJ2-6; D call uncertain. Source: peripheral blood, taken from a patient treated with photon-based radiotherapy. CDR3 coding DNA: TGCGCCAGCAGCTTGTTTGGGGATGTTGGGGCCAACGTCCTGACTTTC. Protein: CASSLFGDVGANVLTF.